One and the same sample provided the 28 T cell receptor beta chains below, sequenced in a study of cytomegalovirus exposure and HLA in healthy donors. A multiplex PCR was run with 60 Vbeta primers and 13 Jbeta primers. Profiled with immunoSEQ multiplex PCR; TCRdb holds only in-frame clones, not every one. The sample shows some 120,000 clones, 75% to 80% of them seen only once. Specimen: PBMCs. These receptors all come from a woman between 40 and 55 years old in good health and CMV-seronegative.

The chain combines TRBV5-4 with TRBJ2-1; D is ambiguous. The CDR3 loop spans 15 amino acids. V was trimmed by 3 bases and J by 0 bases, leaving 10 bases between them. The germline V gene has CDR1 SGHNT and CDR2 YYREEE (reference sequence). CDR3 sequence: CASSSTPGSYNEQFF. The CDR3 DNA sequence: TGTGCCAGCAGCTCGACCCCGGGCTCCTACAATGAGCAGTTCTTC. Full variable domain (remainder filled in from reference TRBV5-4 and TRBJ2-1): ETGVTQSPTHLIKTRGQQVTLRCSSQSGHNTVSWYQQALGQGPQFIFQYYREEENGRGNFPPRFSGLQFPNYSSELNVNALELDDSALYLCASSSTPGSYNEQFFGPGTRLTVL.

This chain links TRBV28 with TRBJ1-5, with unresolved D. The germline V and J ends were trimmed by 6 bases and 5 bases, with 8 bases remaining between them. Germline values: CDR1 MDHEN, CDR2 SYDVKM. The CDR3 has 12 residues. CDR3 sequence: CASRRPHQPQHF. CDR3 DNA: TGTGCCAGCAGGAGGCCTCATCAGCCCCAGCATTTT. Using reference TRBV28 and TRBJ1-5 for the parts outside the CDR3, the full variable domain is DVKVTQSSRYLVKRTGEKVFLECVQDMDHENMFWYRQDPGLGLRLIYFSYDVKMKEKGDIPEGYSVSREKKERFSLILESASTNQTSMYLCASRRPHQPQHFGDGTRLSIL.

The rearrangement joins TRBV7-9 to TRBJ2-1; D unclear. Deletions cut 1 base from V and 8 bases from J, with 15 bases between. The CDR3 has 15 residues. Looked up from germline, CDR1 is SEHNR and CDR2 is FQNEAQ (reference sequence). CDR3 nucleotide sequence: TGTGCCAGCAGCTTAGTTTTTAAGCCAGGTGATGAGCAGTTCTTC. Translating it yields CASSLVFKPGDEQFF.

DNA of the CDR3: TGTGCCAGCAGCTTCTCAGGGGGGTCCACTGAAGCTTTCTTT. Translated, it gives CASSFSGGSTEAFF. The chain employs TRBV7-2 and TRBJ1-1; 7 nucleotides line up with TRBD1. The CDR3 has 14 residues. V gave up 3 bases and J gave up 4 bases; unmatched junction bases: 5. Germline assignment: CDR1 SGHTA and CDR2 FQGNSA.

The chain links TRBV4-1 to TRBJ2-4; D not resolved. Trimming stripped 1 base from V and 8 bases from J, with 6 bases between. The CDR3 runs 12 residues. CDR1 and CDR2 (germline): MGHRA, YSYEKL. Here the CDR3 DNA reads TGCGCCAGCAGCCAAGTTGGAGACATTCAGTACTTC. It codes for CASSQVGDIQYF.

This clone appeared a few times. The chain joins TRBV19 to TRBJ1-6; TRBD1 agrees at 7 bases. The germline V gene encodes CDR1 LNHDA and CDR2 SQIVND (reference sequence). V lost 6 bases, J lost 7 bases, and 12 bases stayed unmatched. CDR3 length: 16 residues. The CDR3 loop reads CASRVWAGTANSPLHF. The DNA of the CDR3 is TGTGCCAGTAGAGTATGGGCCGGGACAGCCAATTCACCCCTCCACTTT. Drawing the rest from reference TRBV19 and TRBJ1-6, the complete variable domain is DGGITQSPKYLFRKEGQNVTLSCEQNLNHDAMYWYRQDPGQGLRLIYYSQIVNDFQKGDIAEGYSVSREKKESFPLTVTSAQKNPTAFYLCASRVWAGTANSPLHFGNGTRLTVT.

Only a few counts were recorded for this clone. This chain connects TRBV28 to TRBJ1-4; 8 nucleotides align to TRBD1. V was pared by 2 bases and J by 7 bases, with 6 bases of the junction left unmatched. The CDR3 contains 15 residues. Germline assignment: CDR1 MDHEN and CDR2 SYDVKM. The CDR3 bases are TGTGCCAGCAGTTTAGGACAGGGTATTTCTGAAAAACTGTTTTTT. Its protein is CASSLGQGISEKLFF.

The chain combines TRBV12-2 with TRBJ1-2. TRBV12-2 counts as a pseudogene. This CDR3 has 16 amino acids. The CDR3 loop reads CASRLESGGLNYGYTF. Here the CDR3 DNA reads TGTGCAAGTCGCTTAGAGTCTGGTGGACTTAACTATGGCTACACCTTC.

This chain links TRBV7-3 with TRBJ2-7, with 7 positions matching TRBD2. There are 16 residues in the CDR3. Unmatched junction bases numbered 9, after V lost 1 base and J lost 3 bases. CDR1 is SGHTA, CDR2 FQGTGA, per germline. CDR3 in DNA: TGTGCCAGCAGCTTAAGGAGAGGCGGGAGCCGCTACGAGCAGTACTTC. Translation: CASSLRRGGSRYEQYF.

This clone was seen a single time. CDR3 protein: CASSRRRGDSYEQYF. The CDR3 nucleotides read TGTGCCAGCTCCCGTCGTAGGGGCGACTCCTACGAGCAGTACTTC. The chain has TRBV6-5 and TRBJ2-7; tentatively, D is TRBD1 (5 bases). This CDR3 is built from 15 residues. The V end was cut by 8 bases, the J end by 0 bases, with 17 bases between. CDR1 and CDR2 (germline): MNHEY, SVGAGI.

The rearrangement joins TRBV11-2 to TRBJ2-7; 8 bases align to TRBD2. Trimming took 7 bases from V and 13 from J; bases not matched to a gene: 15. This CDR3 is 13 amino acids long. The germline gives CDR1 SGHAT, CDR2 FQNNGV. CDR3 residues: CASTPSVSGNKYF. CDR3 nucleotide sequence: TGTGCCAGCACCCCTTCGGTTAGCGGGAACAAATACTTC.

The chain is built from TRBV2 and TRBJ2-7; TRBD1 agrees at 7 bases. This CDR3 has 14 amino acids. Germline assignment: CDR1 SNHLY and CDR2 FYNNEI. Trimming at V came to 3 bases and at J to 4 bases, leaving 6 bases not matched to a gene. The DNA of the CDR3 is TGTGCCAGCAGTGATCAGGGGGTACTTTACGAGCAGTACTTC. Protein product: CASSDQGVLYEQYF.

This clone was picked up one time. J is TRBJ1-6 and V is TRBV4-2; no firm D call. Germline CDR1 and CDR2: LGHNA and YNFKEQ. V lost 1 base and J lost 5, with 9 bases in between. The CDR3 totals 15 residues. CDR3 in amino acids: CASSQGTSHNSPLHF. The CDR3 nucleotides are TGTGCCAGCAGCCAAGGAACCAGTCATAATTCACCCCTCCACTTT.

V is TRBV18 and J is TRBJ2-6; D remains ambiguous. The CDR3 is 14 residues long. Trimming cost V 8 bases and J 2 bases, with 10 bases left between them. Germline-derived CDR1 and CDR2 are KGHSH and LQKENI. The CDR3 is CASTDTPGANVLTF. CDR3 DNA: TGTGCCAGCACCGACACACCTGGGGCCAACGTCCTGACTTTC. Complete variable domain (other parts from reference TRBV18 and TRBJ2-6): NAGVMQNPRHLVRRRGQEARLRCSPMKGHSHVYWYRQLPEEGLKFMVYLQKENIIDESGMPKERFSAEFPKEGPSILRIQQVVRGDSAAYFCASTDTPGANVLTFGAGSRLTVL.

The chain recombines TRBV10-3 with TRBJ2-3, with D tentatively TRBD1 (6 bases). Per germline, CDR1 ENHRY and CDR2 SYGVKD. V was pared by 2 bases and J by 3 bases, with 9 bases between. The CDR3 sequence is 14 residues long. The CDR3 is CAISEPGVTDTQYF. CDR3 sequence (DNA): TGTGCCATCAGTGAGCCAGGGGTTACAGATACGCAGTATTTT.

This chain uses TRBV7-2 with TRBJ1-6; D gene ambiguous. The CDR3 consists of 12 residues. V lost 8 bases and J 7 bases, leaving 9 bases between the germline ends. Germline CDR1 and CDR2: SGHTA and FQGNSA. This chain's CDR3 is CASRGNNSPLHF. The DNA of the CDR3 is TGTGCCAGCCGAGGAAACAATTCACCCCTCCACTTT.

This rearrangement joins TRBV27 to TRBJ1-2; 10 bases match TRBD1. This CDR3 region has 15 residues. From germline, CDR1 is MNHEY and CDR2 SMNVEV (reference sequence). V was clipped by 3 bases and J by 8 bases; unmatched bases: 9. The CDR3 DNA follows: TGTGCCAGCAGTTTCCTTCCCGGGACAGGGGACGGCTACACCTTC. This codes for CASSFLPGTGDGYTF.

This clone has just one count. This chain uses TRBV7-2 with TRBJ2-1, with 13 bases that match TRBD2. With V trimmed by 5 bases and J by 8 bases, 6 bases remained unmatched. Germline V lookup: CDR1 SGHTA, CDR2 FQGNSA. The CDR3 is made up of 15 amino acids. The CDR3 coding sequence is TGTGCCAGCAGCGTTGGACTAGCGGGGGTCTATGAGCAGTTCTTC. It translates to CASSVGLAGVYEQFF.

The rearrangement uses TRBV5-4 and TRBJ1-4; D may be TRBD1 (6 bases). Trimming pared 1 base from V and 0 bases from J, leaving 10 bases between. The V gene's germline CDR1 is SGHNT and CDR2 YYREEE (reference sequence). The CDR3 is 16 amino acids. The CDR3 spells CASSLLSGATNEKLFF. Written as DNA, the CDR3 is TGTGCCAGCAGCTTGCTGTCAGGGGCAACTAATGAAAAACTGTTTTTT.

This clone came up once. V and J are TRBV7-9 and TRBJ2-7; 8 bases fit TRBD2. CDR1 SEHNR and CDR2 FQNEAQ come from the germline V gene (reference sequence). The CDR3 extends over 13 amino acids. V dropped 5 bases and J dropped 9; count of bases not matched to a gene: 9. CDR3 nucleotides: TGTGCCAGCAGCCGAATAGCGGGATCCGGGCAGTACTTC. Amino acids: CASSRIAGSGQYF. The full variable domain, its missing parts supplied by reference TRBV7-9 and TRBJ2-7, is DTGVSQNPRHKITKRGQNVTFRCDPISEHNRLYWYRQTLGQGPEFLTYFQNEAQLEKSRLLSDRFSAERPKGSFSTLEIQRTEQGDSAMYLCASSRIAGSGQYFGPGTRLTVT.

This chain links TRBV7-8 with TRBJ2-1, with a possible D match to TRBD2 (6 bases). The CDR3 runs 14 residues. Germline V gene data show CDR1 as SGHVS and CDR2 as FQNEAQ. The ends were cut back, 2 bases at V and 4 bases at J, with 9 bases in the middle. This CDR3 reads CASSLTSSYNEQFF. In nucleotides, the CDR3 is TGTGCCAGCAGCTTAACTAGCAGTTACAATGAGCAGTTCTTC.

The DNA for the CDR3 is TGTGCCAGCAGTTCGGGACTAGCGGCGAATGAGCAGTTCTTC. Translated: CASSSGLAANEQFF. This sequence joins TRBV27 and TRBJ2-1; TRBD2 aligns across 11 bases. The germline V gene encodes CDR1 MNHEY and CDR2 SMNVEV (reference sequence). The CDR3 contains 14 residues. With V trimmed by 4 bases and J by 7 bases, 3 bases remained unmatched.

J is TRBJ2-1 and V is TRBV28; 7 nucleotides match TRBD2. The CDR3 length is 19 residues. Trimming cost V 5 bases and J 0 bases; bases outside gene matches: 16. Germline V CDR1 and CDR2: MDHEN, SYDVKM. CDR3 protein: CASSPGLSRWQSSYNEQFF. The DNA of the CDR3 is TGTGCCAGCAGTCCGGGACTATCAAGATGGCAAAGCTCCTACAATGAGCAGTTCTTC.

The CDR3 is CASSTDREREQFF. The DNA for the CDR3 is TGTGCCAGCTCAACTGACAGGGAGCGCGAGCAGTTCTTC. The V call is TRBV18, the J call TRBJ2-1; TRBD1 agrees at 7 bases. V lost 5 bases and J lost 10; bases outside the gene matches: 8. CDR3 length equals 13 residues. Germline-derived CDR1 and CDR2 are KGHSH and LQKENI.

A word on this clone: Other DNA sequences in this sample translate to the same CDR3. The J gene is TRBJ2-7, the V gene TRBV5-6; TRBD2 matches at 14 bases. The CDR3 is 15 amino acids. With 4 bases clipped from V and 2 bases from J, the junction kept 2 bases outside the gene matches. CDR1 and CDR2 (germline): SGHDT, YYEEEE. The CDR3 region has the DNA TGTGCCAGCAGCCGACTAGCGGGAGGGACCTACGAGCAGTACTTC. Encoded protein: CASSRLAGGTYEQYF.

This clone was observed a few times. The chain is built from TRBV10-1 and TRBJ2-1; 14 bases map to TRBD2. Germline CDR1 is WNHNN and CDR2 is SYGVQD (reference sequence). V lost 7 bases to trimming and J lost 6 bases; unmatched junction nucleotides: 23. The CDR3 is 21 residues long. The chain's CDR3 is CASTGSGEGGLAGVGGNEQFF. CDR3 in DNA: TGCGCCAGCACCGGGTCCGGAGAGGGGGGACTAGCGGGAGTAGGGGGCAATGAGCAGTTCTTC.

This chain links TRBV5-1 with TRBJ1-4; 10 nucleotides agree with TRBD1. CDR3 size: 16 residues. J gave up 6 bases and V 1 base, and 6 bases lay outside the gene matches. From germline, CDR1 is SGHRS and CDR2 YFSETQ. As DNA, the CDR3 is TGCGCCAGCAGCTTGATGGCGACAGGGGGCTATGAAAAACTGTTTTTT. Protein: CASSLMATGGYEKLFF. Looking up the rest from reference TRBV5-1 and TRBJ1-4 gives the full variable domain: KAGVTQTPRYLIKTRGQQVTLSCSPISGHRSVSWYQQTPGQGLQFLFEYFSETQRNKGNFPGRFSGRQFSNSRSEMNVSTLELGDSALYLCASSLMATGGYEKLFFGSGTQLSVL.

The chain has TRBV27 and TRBJ1-1; 9 nucleotides match TRBD1. The junction had 6 bases not matched to a gene; V was cut back by 5 bases and J by 2 bases. The CDR3 is 15 amino acids. Germline V lookup: CDR1 MNHEY, CDR2 SMNVEV (reference sequence). CDR3 in amino acids: CASSIYRGHNTEAFF. The CDR3 DNA is TGTGCCAGCAGTATTTACAGGGGGCACAACACTGAAGCTTTCTTT.